This T cell receptor beta chain was obtained from a study of blood T cell repertoires in COVID-19. The repertoire was sequenced with immunoSEQ multiplex PCR; TCRdb's copy has only in-frame clones and lacks some. The sample contains about 69,000 clones, approximately 78% of which appear only once. Within the sample, this clone is medium-sized. Trimming left V 1 base short and J 0 bases short, with 10 bases between. This CDR3 has 15 residues. Per the germline V gene, CDR1 is SGHVS and CDR2 is FQNEAQ. The sequenced material came from peripheral blood. The chain carries TRBV7-8 and TRBJ2-7; no clear D. This receptor was identified in a woman of 80 years or more with acute or convalescent COVID-19. CDR3 in amino acids: CASSLDNSNSYEQYF. As DNA, the CDR3 is TGTGCCAGCAGCTTAGATAACTCCAACTCCTACGAGCAGTACTTC.